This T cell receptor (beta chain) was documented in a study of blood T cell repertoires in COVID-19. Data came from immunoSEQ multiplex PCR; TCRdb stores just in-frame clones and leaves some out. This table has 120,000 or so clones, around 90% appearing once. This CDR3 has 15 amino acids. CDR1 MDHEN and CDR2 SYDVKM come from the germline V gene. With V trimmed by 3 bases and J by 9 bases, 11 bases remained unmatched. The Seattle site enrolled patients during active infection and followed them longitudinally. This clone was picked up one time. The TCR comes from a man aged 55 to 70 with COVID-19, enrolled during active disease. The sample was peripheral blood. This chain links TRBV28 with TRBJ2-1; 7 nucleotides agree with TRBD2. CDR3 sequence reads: CASSFGSAGLSEQFF. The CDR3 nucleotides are TGTGCCAGCAGTTTCGGGTCAGCGGGATTGAGTGAGCAGTTCTTC.